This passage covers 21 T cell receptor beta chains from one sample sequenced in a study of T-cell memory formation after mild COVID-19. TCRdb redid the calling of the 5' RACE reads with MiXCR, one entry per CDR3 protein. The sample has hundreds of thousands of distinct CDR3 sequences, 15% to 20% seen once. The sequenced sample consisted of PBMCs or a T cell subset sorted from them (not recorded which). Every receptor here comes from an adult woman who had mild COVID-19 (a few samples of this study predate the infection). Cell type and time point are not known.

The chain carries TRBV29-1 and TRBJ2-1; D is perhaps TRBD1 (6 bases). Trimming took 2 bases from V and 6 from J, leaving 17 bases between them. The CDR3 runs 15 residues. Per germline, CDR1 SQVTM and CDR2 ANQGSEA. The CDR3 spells CSVEWGRAGVNEQFF. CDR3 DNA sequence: TGCAGCGTTGAATGGGGCAGGGCAGGGGTCAATGAGCAGTTCTTC.

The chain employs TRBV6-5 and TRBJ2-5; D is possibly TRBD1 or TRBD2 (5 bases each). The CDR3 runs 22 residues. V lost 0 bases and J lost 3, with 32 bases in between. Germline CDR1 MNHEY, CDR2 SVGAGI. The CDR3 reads CASSYSGAGRPKGEGRKETQYF. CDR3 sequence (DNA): TGTGCCAGCAGTTACTCAGGGGCAGGGAGACCCAAGGGAGAGGGGCGAAAAGAGACCCAGTACTTC.

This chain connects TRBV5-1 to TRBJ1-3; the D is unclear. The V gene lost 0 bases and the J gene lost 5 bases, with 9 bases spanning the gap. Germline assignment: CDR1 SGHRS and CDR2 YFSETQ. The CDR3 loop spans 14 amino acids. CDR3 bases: TGCGCCAGCAGCTTGGGTGAACCCCGAAACACCATATATTTT. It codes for CASSLGEPRNTIYF. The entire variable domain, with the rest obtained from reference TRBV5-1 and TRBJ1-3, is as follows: KAGVTQTPRYLIKTRGQQVTLSCSPISGHRSVSWYQQTPGQGLQFLFEYFSETQRNKGNFPGRFSGRQFSNSRSEMNVSTLELGDSALYLCASSLGEPRNTIYFGEGSWLTVV.

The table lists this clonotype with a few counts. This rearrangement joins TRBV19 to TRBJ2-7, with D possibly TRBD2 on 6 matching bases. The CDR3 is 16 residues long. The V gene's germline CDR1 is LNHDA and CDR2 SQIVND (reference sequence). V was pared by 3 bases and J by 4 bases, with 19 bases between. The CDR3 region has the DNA TGTGCCAGTAGTATCTTACCGGGACTCGGTACTTACGAGCAGTACTTC. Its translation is CASSILPGLGTYEQYF. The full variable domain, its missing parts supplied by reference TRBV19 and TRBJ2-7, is DGGITQSPKYLFRKEGQNVTLSCEQNLNHDAMYWYRQDPGQGLRLIYYSQIVNDFQKGDIAEGYSVSREKKESFPLTVTSAQKNPTAFYLCASSILPGLGTYEQYFGPGTRLTVT.

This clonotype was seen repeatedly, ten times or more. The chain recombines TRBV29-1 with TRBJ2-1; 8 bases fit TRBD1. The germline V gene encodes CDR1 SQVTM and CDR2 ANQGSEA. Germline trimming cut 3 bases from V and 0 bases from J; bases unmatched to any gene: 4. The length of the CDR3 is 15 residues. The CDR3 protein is CSVEGQESSYNEQFF. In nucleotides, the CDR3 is TGCAGCGTTGAGGGACAGGAGAGCTCCTACAATGAGCAGTTCTTC.

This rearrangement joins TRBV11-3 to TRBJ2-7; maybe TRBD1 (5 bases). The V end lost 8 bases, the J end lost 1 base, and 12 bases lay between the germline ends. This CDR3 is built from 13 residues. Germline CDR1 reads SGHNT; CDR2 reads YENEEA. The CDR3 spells CASATSGSYEQYF. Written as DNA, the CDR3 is TGTGCCAGCGCAACGTCAGGGTCCTACGAGCAGTACTTC. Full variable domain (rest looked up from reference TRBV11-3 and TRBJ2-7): EAGVVQSPRYKIIEKKQPVAFWCNPISGHNTLYWYLQNLGQGPELLIRYENEEAVDDSQLPKDRFSAERLKGVDSTLKIQPAELGDSAVYLCASATSGSYEQYFGPGTRLTVT.

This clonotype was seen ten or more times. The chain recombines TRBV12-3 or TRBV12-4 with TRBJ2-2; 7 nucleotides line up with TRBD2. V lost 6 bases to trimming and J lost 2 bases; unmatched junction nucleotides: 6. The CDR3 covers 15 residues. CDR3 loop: CASSAGLFNTGELFF. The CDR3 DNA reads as TGTGCCAGCAGCGCGGGACTATTCAACACCGGGGAGCTGTTTTTT.

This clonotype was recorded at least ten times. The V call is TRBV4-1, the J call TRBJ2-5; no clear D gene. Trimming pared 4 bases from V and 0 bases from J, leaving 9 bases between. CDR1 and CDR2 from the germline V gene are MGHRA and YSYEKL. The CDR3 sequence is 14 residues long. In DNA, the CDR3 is TGCGCCAGCAGCCCAAACAAGTACCAAGAGACCCAGTACTTC. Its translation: CASSPNKYQETQYF.

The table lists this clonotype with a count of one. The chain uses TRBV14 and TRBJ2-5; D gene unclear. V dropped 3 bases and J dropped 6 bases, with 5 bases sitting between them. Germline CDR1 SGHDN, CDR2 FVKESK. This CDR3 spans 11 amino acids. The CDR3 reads CASSHSQTQYF. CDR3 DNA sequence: TGTGCCAGCAGCCATAGTCAGACCCAGTACTTC.

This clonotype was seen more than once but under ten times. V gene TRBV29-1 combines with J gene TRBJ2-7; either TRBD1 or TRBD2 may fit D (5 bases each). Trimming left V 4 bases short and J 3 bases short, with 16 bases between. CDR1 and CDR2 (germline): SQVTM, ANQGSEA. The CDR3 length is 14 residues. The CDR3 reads CSVGTGRNFYEQYF. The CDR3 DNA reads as TGCAGCGTTGGGACGGGACGAAATTTCTACGAGCAGTACTTC.

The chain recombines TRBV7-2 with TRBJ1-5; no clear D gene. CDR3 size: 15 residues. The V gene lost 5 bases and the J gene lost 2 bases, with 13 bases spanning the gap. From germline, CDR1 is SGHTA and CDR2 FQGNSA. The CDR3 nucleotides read TGTGCCAGCAGCCTCACGGGTGACGGCAATCAGCCCCAGCATTTT. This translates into CASSLTGDGNQPQHF.

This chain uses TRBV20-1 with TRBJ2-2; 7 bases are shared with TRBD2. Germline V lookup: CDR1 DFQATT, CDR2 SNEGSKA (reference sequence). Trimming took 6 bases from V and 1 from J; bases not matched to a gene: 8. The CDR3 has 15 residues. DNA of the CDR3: TGCAGTGCGCACTCTAGCGGCCAGAACACCGGGGAGCTGTTTTTT. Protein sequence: CSAHSSGQNTGELFF.

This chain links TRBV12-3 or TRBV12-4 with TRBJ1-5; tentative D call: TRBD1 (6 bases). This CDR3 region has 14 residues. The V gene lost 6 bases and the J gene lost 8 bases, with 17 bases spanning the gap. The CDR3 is CASRISGHQKPQHF. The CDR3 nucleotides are TGTGCCAGCAGGATTTCGGGACACCAAAAGCCCCAGCATTTT.

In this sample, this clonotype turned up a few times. CDR3 bases: TGTGCCAGCAGTGACGGTACAGGGGGAGGTGCAGATACGCAGTATTTT. Amino acids: CASSDGTGGGADTQYF. The chain carries TRBV6-1 and TRBJ2-3; 8 bases agree with TRBD1. Trimming cost V 3 bases and J 4 bases; bases outside gene matches: 9. CDR3 length equals 16 residues. The germline V gene has CDR1 MNHNS and CDR2 SASEGT.

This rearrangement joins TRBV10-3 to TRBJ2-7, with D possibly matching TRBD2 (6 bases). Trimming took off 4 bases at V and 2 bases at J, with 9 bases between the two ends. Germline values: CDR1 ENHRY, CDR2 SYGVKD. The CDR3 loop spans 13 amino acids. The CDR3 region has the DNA TGTGCCATCAGTGGGGGACTCACCTACGAGCAGTACTTC. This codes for CAISGGLTYEQYF.

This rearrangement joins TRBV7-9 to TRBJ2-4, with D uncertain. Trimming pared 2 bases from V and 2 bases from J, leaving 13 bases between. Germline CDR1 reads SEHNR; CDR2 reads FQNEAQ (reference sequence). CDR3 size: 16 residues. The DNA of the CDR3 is TGTGCCAGCAGCTTAAAGACATATCGAACCAAAAACATTCAGTACTTC. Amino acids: CASSLKTYRTKNIQYF.

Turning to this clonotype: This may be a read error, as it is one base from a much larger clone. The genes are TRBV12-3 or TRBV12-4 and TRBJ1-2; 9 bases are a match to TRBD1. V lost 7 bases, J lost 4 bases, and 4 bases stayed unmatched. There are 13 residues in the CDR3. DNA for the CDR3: TGTGCCAGCACCCCGGGACAGGGCTATGGCTACACCTTC. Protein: CASTPGQGYGYTF.

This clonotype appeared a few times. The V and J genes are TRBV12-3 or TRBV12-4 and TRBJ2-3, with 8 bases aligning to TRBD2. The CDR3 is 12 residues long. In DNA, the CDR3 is TGTGCACTAGCGGCTAGCACAGATACGCAGTATTTT. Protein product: CALAASTDTQYF.

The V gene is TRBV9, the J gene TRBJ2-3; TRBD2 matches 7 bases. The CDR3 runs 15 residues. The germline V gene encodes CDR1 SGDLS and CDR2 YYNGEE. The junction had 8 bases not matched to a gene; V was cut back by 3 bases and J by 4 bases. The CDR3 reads CASSAPGRGPDTQYF. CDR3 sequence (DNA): TGTGCCAGCAGCGCCCCGGGGAGGGGCCCAGATACGCAGTATTTT.

The CDR3 protein is CASSLAGGPAMNTEAFF. In DNA form, the CDR3 reads TGTGCCAGCAGCTTAGCGGGGGGTCCCGCCATGAACACTGAAGCTTTCTTT. The chain has TRBV7-9 and TRBJ1-1; D is possibly TRBD1 (5 bases). Germline V CDR1 and CDR2: SEHNR, FQNEAQ (reference sequence). The CDR3 is 17 residues long. Trimming removed 0 bases at V and 0 bases at J, with 14 bases between.

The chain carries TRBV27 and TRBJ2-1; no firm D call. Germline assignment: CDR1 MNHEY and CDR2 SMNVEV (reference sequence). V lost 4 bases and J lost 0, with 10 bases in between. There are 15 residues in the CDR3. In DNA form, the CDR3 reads TGTGCCAGCAGTTCAGCGCCTACCTCCTACAATGAGCAGTTCTTC. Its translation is CASSSAPTSYNEQFF.